What follows are 5 T cell receptor beta chains derived from one specimen sequenced in a study of early stage breast cancer tumors (dated by TCRdb to 2017 to 2019). Library generation was performed with the immunoSEQ multiplex PCR assay. TCRdb carries this immuneACCESS record with in-frame sequences only. Its versions omit some clonotypes, under half of them owing to an unresolved V gene in the studies checked, with the rest unexplained. The sample table contains some 70,000 clones; only one count was recorded for approximately 79% of them. The ten top clones hold 3.5% of the sample. Sequencing was carried out using blood. The receptors derive from a person aged 60 to 70 with breast cancer.

Only one count was recorded for this clone. The J gene is TRBJ2-6, the V gene TRBV29-1; D ambiguous. V dropped 6 bases and J dropped 3 bases, with 15 bases sitting between them. The length of the CDR3 is 15 residues. CDR1 is SQVTM and CDR2 is ANQGSEA in the germline V gene. This CDR3 reads CSVLGGRYGANVLTF. In DNA form, the CDR3 reads TGCAGCGTCCTAGGTGGCAGGTATGGGGCCAACGTCCTGACTTTC.

This chain links TRBV5-1 with TRBJ1-2, with unresolved D. The CDR3 is 15 amino acids. Germline lookup yields CDR1 SGHRS and CDR2 YFSETQ. V was cut by 0 bases and J by 4 bases, with 13 bases left in between. The DNA for the CDR3 is TGCGCCAGCAGCTTGGATCCGTATAGAGCCTATGGCTACACCTTC. Translating gives CASSLDPYRAYGYTF.

The chain links TRBV19 to TRBJ1-1; D may be TRBD1 (6 bases). Looked up from germline, CDR1 is LNHDA and CDR2 is SQIVND (reference sequence). This CDR3 spans 16 amino acids. CDR3 DNA: TGTGCGACCATGGGGGCGCGTCCCACGGGGAACACTGAAGCTTTCTTT. Its translation: CATMGARPTGNTEAFF.

The rearrangement joins TRBV7-9 to TRBJ2-1; TRBD2 agrees at 10 bases. The V segment lost 5 bases and the J segment 8 bases; nucleotides outside the gene matches: 12. The germline CDR1 and CDR2 sequences are SEHNR and FQNEAQ (reference sequence). The CDR3 is 16 residues long. DNA for the CDR3: TGTGCCAGCAGCGGACGACTGAGCGGGAGGGGTGATGAGCAGTTCTTC. Its translation is CASSGRLSGRGDEQFF.

The chain joins TRBV11-2 to TRBJ1-2; 8 bases map to TRBD1. V lost 7 bases and J lost 0; bases outside the gene matches: 13. This CDR3 region has 17 residues. CDR1 is SGHAT and CDR2 is FQNNGV in the germline V gene. CDR3 coding DNA: TGTGCCAGCACCCAAGGGACAGGATTATTAACTAACTATGGCTACACCTTC. It yields the protein CASTQGTGLLTNYGYTF.